The entry below gives a single T cell receptor (beta chain) sequence along with its context. The antigen is undetermined. The study ran its PCR with 60 Vbeta and 13 Jbeta primers. The data were produced by immunoSEQ multiplex PCR, yet TCRdb's version contains in-frame clones alone and is incomplete. The sample contains nearly 200,000 clones, around 79% of which appear only once. The data derive from a study of cytomegalovirus exposure and HLA in healthy donors. Study information: One earlier analysis, a look at around 180 million T cells, found almost 120 million unique TCR beta sequences.

The CDR3 runs to 14 residues. V was shortened by 0 bases and J by 9 bases, with 13 bases between the two germline ends. CDR1 and CDR2 (germline): SGHDT, YYEEEE. The study's findings and limits: In vitro data verified a few CMV-associated chains as specific for CMV antigens. Among donors in an Asian-associated ancestry cluster, a later analysis reportedly found fewer N-insertions than the approximately 670-donor mean. Reports described diagnosis of cytomegalovirus status by the classifier as highly specific and sensitive.

This chain joins TRBV5-6 and TRBJ2-1, with no clear D. Sample: PBMCs. This clonotype was obtained from a male donor in good health and CMV-seropositive. The CDR3 loop reads CASSLVAPGGEQFF. The DNA for the CDR3 is TGTGCCAGCAGCTTGGTCGCCCCTGGCGGTGAGCAGTTCTTC.